These T cell receptor beta chains were read from a single sample in a study of T cell responses to AZD1222 COVID-19 vaccine. The repertoire was sequenced with immunoSEQ multiplex PCR; TCRdb's copy has only in-frame clones and lacks some. The sample comprises some 49,000 clones, approximately 80% of which are singletons, and roughly 6.6% rests with the top ten. The material sequenced was peripheral blood, taken on day 0 of AZD1222 vaccination. These receptors all stem from an adult in good health. Each CDR3 is given with its conserved first and last residue. The D gene is left open where the match is weak. Clone size appears in some rows only: once, few, many, or a class for an expanded clone.

d_gene: .; len: 14; v_gene: TRBV19; abundance: few; j_gene: TRBJ1-1; CDR3aa: CASSFRGENTEAFF; CDR3nt: TGTGCCAGTAGTTTCAGGGGCGAGAACACTGAAGCTTTCTTT
d_gene: TRBD2; len: 16; v_gene: TRBV24-1; abundance: .; j_gene: TRBJ2-1; CDR3aa: CATSDLGAGGGNEQFF; CDR3nt: TGTGCCACCAGTGACTTAGGAGCGGGAGGCGGCAATGAGCAGTTCTTC
d_gene: .; len: 15; v_gene: TRBV2; abundance: .; j_gene: TRBJ1-6; CDR3aa: CASSSGFSYNSPLHF; CDR3nt: TGTGCCAGCAGTTCAGGGTTCTCCTATAATTCACCCCTCCACTTT
d_gene: .; len: 16; v_gene: TRBV19; abundance: .; j_gene: TRBJ1-5; CDR3aa: CASSRSGAGSNQPQHF; CDR3nt: TGTGCCAGTAGTAGATCAGGCGCGGGTAGCAATCAGCCCCAGCATTTT
d_gene: .; len: 13; v_gene: TRBV5-4; abundance: .; j_gene: TRBJ1-2; CDR3aa: CASSSSGGTGYTF; CDR3nt: TGTGCCAGCAGCTCTTCAGGAGGCACTGGCTACACCTTC
d_gene: TRBD1; len: 15; v_gene: TRBV29-1; abundance: .; j_gene: TRBJ2-7; CDR3aa: CSVVRGDRGRHEQYF; CDR3nt: TGCAGCGTTGTCCGGGGGGACAGGGGGCGCCACGAGCAGTACTTC
d_gene: TRBD2; len: 14; v_gene: TRBV7-6; abundance: .; j_gene: TRBJ2-1; CDR3aa: CASSPSGSGVEQFF; CDR3nt: TGTGCCAGCAGCCCGAGCGGGAGTGGGGTTGAGCAGTTCTTC
d_gene: .; len: 13; v_gene: TRBV6-5; abundance: .; j_gene: TRBJ1-1; CDR3aa: CASWSGGLTEAFF; CDR3nt: TGTGCCAGCTGGTCCGGGGGACTCACTGAAGCTTTCTTT
d_gene: .; len: 15; v_gene: TRBV7-7; abundance: .; j_gene: TRBJ2-1; CDR3aa: CASSLLGGPDNEQFF; CDR3nt: TGTGCTAGCAGCTTACTCGGGGGACCAGACAATGAGCAGTTCTTC
d_gene: .; len: 14; v_gene: TRBV6-5; abundance: .; j_gene: TRBJ1-4; CDR3aa: CASRSGTQGEKLFF; CDR3nt: TGTGCCAGCAGATCCGGAACCCAGGGGGAAAAACTGTTTTTT
d_gene: TRBD1; len: 17; v_gene: TRBV28; abundance: .; j_gene: TRBJ1-5; CDR3aa: CASSFPRDRGTSWPQHF; CDR3nt: TGTGCCAGCAGTTTCCCTAGGGACAGGGGAACAAGCTGGCCCCAGCATTTT
d_gene: .; len: 13; v_gene: TRBV5-1; abundance: .; j_gene: TRBJ1-6; CDR3aa: CASSLGRDSPLHF; CDR3nt: TGCGCCAGCAGCTTAGGGCGAGATTCACCCCTCCACTTT
d_gene: TRBD2; len: 18; v_gene: TRBV3-1/TRBV3-2; abundance: .; j_gene: TRBJ2-2; CDR3aa: CASSQDGPWRGGPGELFF; CDR3nt: TGTGCCAGCAGCCAAGATGGGCCCTGGCGGGGGGGCCCCGGGGAGCTGTTTTTT
d_gene: TRBD2; len: 17; v_gene: TRBV5-4; abundance: .; j_gene: TRBJ2-5; CDR3aa: CASSPGLAGVALRTQYF; CDR3nt: TGTGCCAGCAGCCCCGGACTAGCGGGAGTGGCACTCCGGACCCAGTACTTC
d_gene: .; len: 13; v_gene: TRBV9; abundance: few; j_gene: TRBJ1-2; CDR3aa: CASSPPDGYGYTF; CDR3nt: TGTGCCAGCAGCCCGCCAGACGGCTATGGCTACACCTTC
d_gene: .; len: 14; v_gene: TRBV18; abundance: .; j_gene: TRBJ1-2; CDR3aa: CASSPQSRQEGYTF; CDR3nt: TGTGCCAGCTCACCACAATCCAGACAGGAGGGCTACACCTTC
d_gene: .; len: 15; v_gene: TRBV5-4; abundance: once; j_gene: TRBJ1-1; CDR3aa: CASSLRGGTNTEAFF; CDR3nt: TGTGCCAGCAGTCTTCGGGGGGGGACGAACACTGAAGCTTTCTTT